This T cell receptor beta chain derives from a study of cytomegalovirus exposure and HLA in healthy donors. On the study more broadly: Earlier, 95 million to 120 million unique TCR beta sequences were recovered from 200 million or so T cells by an analysis.

This PCR relied on a set of 60 Vbeta primers and 13 Jbeta primers. The data were produced by immunoSEQ multiplex PCR, yet TCRdb's version contains in-frame clones alone and is incomplete. Among some 110,000 clones listed, approximately 72% were seen once. Concerning this clone: Its antigen is unidentified.

General study points: CMV antigen specificity was confirmed in vitro for a few CMV-associated chains.

V lost 4 bases, J lost 2 bases, and 15 bases lay in between. Germline V gives CDR1 SGHDT, CDR2 YYEEEE. The CDR3 sequence is 15 residues long. The rearrangement joins TRBV5-6 to TRBJ1-2, with D possibly being TRBD1 (5 bases). This TCR was sampled from a man aged 25-40 years in good health and CMV-seronegative. The sample comprised PBMCs. CDR3 nucleotides: TGTGCCAGCAGCCCGGACCGGGGGGGGAACTATGGCTACACCTTC. Amino acids: CASSPDRGGNYGYTF.